The source of this TCR beta chain is a study of T cells after yellow fever vaccination (dated by TCRdb to between 2019 and 2020). The study in broad terms: Libraries from fractions with low cell numbers were prepared with the SMART-Seq v4 Ultra Low Input RNA kit. Two healthy male donors, one aged 18 to 30 and one aged 30 to 40 years, made up the cohort. To follow T-cell clones before and after both primary and booster YFV17D yellow fever vaccination, bulk TCR alpha and beta repertoires underwent longitudinal sequencing. Bulk PBMC replicates and cell subsets were isolated from blood drawn at multiple timepoints before and after both primary and secondary immunization. Broad study findings and their caveats: A small share of clonotypes occurred in both CD4 and CD8 compartments, likely arising from convergent recombination. Computational filtering was required because FACS-sorted repertoires could contain abundant contaminating clonotypes from the bulk population. Because the study included only a couple of donors, the extent to which the findings can be generalized is limited. The secondary T-cell response was found to be weaker but faster than the primary response, with a peak reached on day 5 rather than on day 15. Most clones expanded after primary vaccination were re-detected after the booster (approximately 95% of CD4 and 88% of CD8), suggesting broad memory maintenance.

The label giving this sample's treatment or condition can be read as: live attenuated yellow fever vaccine strain. At each blood-draw timepoint, two biological replicates of bulk PBMCs were collected. A standard Ficoll-Paque protocol was used to isolate PBMCs from peripheral blood. TriZol was used to extract RNA from bulk PBMCs, CD4 and CD8 fractions, and dextramer-positive and dextramer-negative fractions. This clonotype was detected a few times. Its antigen is unknown. Within one base of it there is no much larger clone, and no base qualities were kept. TCR cDNA was made using 5'RACE template switching, a step that added a universal primer site and unique molecular identifiers. Priming for cDNA synthesis came from both the TCR alpha and TCR beta constant segments. Libraries were amplified in two PCR steps, with sample barcodes and sequencing adapters added in the second step. Libraries were sequenced on Illumina HiSeq 2500 (2x100 bp) or NovaSeq (2x150 bp). The original methods were these. Demultiplexing of reads and collapsing into UMI consensus sequences were performed with MIGEC, and V(D)J alignment was carried out with MiXCR. Vaccine-responding clonotypes were identified with edgeR using replicate PBMC samples, with FDR below 0.01 and a log2 fold change above 5 up to day 15 being required. Each bulk clonotype was labeled CD4 or CD8 based on which sequenced repertoire, CD4 or CD8, contained the clonotype at higher abundance. TCRdb reprocessed the public reads (quality trimming at Q25 with fastp, clone calling with MiXCR) and kept in-frame beta chains. Each record represents a unique CDR3 protein, reported with the most common genes and DNA among its rows. The V and J calls follow TCRdb's processing rather than the paper's. The sample table shows some 300,000 distinct CDR3 sequences, and 7% to 10% are seen once. The top ten constitute 17% of the sample.

Per the germline V gene, SQVTM is the CDR1 and ANQGSEA is the CDR2. The CDR3 numbers 15 residues from cysteine through phenylalanine. The only DNA kept is the CDR3, 45 bases in frame from the first base. V loses 5 bases at its end and J loses 7 bases; junction bases beyond the gene matches: 10. The TCR originated in a man younger than 35 who received the YFV17D yellow fever vaccine. The sample in question was PBMCs, obtained 45 days after the first yellow fever vaccination. This receptor chain uses TRBV29-1 and TRBJ2-1; TRBD2 fits 11 bases in the junction. The CDR3 region reads CSVPLAGGPLNEQFF. DNA sequence: TGCAGCGTTCCCTTAGCGGGGGGGCCATTGAATGAGCAGTTCTTC.